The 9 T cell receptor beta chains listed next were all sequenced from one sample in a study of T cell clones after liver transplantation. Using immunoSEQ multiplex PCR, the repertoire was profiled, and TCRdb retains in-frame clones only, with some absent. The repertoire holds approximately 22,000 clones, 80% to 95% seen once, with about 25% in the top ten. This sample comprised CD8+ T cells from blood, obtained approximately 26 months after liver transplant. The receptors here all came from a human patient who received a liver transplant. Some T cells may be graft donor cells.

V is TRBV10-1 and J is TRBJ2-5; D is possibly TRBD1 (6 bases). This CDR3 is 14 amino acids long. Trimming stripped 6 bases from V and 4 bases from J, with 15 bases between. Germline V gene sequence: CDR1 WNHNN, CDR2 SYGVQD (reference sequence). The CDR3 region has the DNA TGCGCCAGCAGACAACAGGGTGGACGAGAGACCCAGTACTTC. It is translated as CASRQQGGRETQYF.

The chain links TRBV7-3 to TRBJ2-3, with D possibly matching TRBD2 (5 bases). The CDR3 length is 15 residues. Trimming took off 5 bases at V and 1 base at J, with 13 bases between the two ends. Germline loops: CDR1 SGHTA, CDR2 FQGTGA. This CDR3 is CASSNLAMGTDTQYF. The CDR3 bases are TGTGCCAGCAGCAACCTAGCTATGGGCACAGATACGCAGTATTTT.

CDR3 coding DNA: TGTGCCTGGAGATCTAAGGACCGGGTCTTTATAGGTGAAGCTTTCTTT. It translates to CAWRSKDRVFIGEAFF. The chain is built from TRBV30 and TRBJ1-1, with D uncertain. V lost 3 bases, J lost 7 bases, and 24 bases lay in between. In germline, CDR1 is GTSNPN, CDR2 SVGIG (reference sequence). The CDR3 extends over 16 amino acids. Full variable domain (rest looked up from reference TRBV30 and TRBJ1-1): SQTIHQWPATLVQPVGSPLSLECTVEGTSNPNLYWYRQAAGRGLQLLFYSVGIGQISSEVPQNLSASRPQDRQFILSSKKLLLSDSGFYLCAWRSKDRVFIGEAFFGQGTRLTVV.

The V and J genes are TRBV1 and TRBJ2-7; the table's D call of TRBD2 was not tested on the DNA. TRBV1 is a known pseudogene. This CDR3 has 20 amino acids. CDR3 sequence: CTSSQAGRLAGGFGAHEQYF. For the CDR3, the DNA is TGCACCAGCAGCCAAGCGGGGCGACTAGCGGGAGGGTTTGGGGCCCACGAGCAGTACTTC.

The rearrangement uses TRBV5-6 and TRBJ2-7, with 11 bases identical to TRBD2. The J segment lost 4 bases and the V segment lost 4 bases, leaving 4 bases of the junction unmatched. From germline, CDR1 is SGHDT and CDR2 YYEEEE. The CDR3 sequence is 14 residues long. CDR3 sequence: CASSAGLAVYEQYF. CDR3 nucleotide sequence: TGTGCCAGCAGCGCGGGACTAGCGGTTTACGAGCAGTACTTC.

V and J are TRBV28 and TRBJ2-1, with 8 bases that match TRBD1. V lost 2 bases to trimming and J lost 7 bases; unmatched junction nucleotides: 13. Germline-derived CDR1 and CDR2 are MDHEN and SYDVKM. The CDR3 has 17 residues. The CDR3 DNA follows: TGTGCCAGCAGTTTAAGGGTAGGGACAGGCAGGGGGAATGAGCAGTTCTTC. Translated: CASSLRVGTGRGNEQFF.

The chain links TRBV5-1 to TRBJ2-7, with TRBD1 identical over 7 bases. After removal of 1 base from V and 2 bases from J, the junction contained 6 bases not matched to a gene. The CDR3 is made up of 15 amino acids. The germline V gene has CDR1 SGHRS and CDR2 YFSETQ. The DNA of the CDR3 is TGCGCCAGCAGCTTGTGGACAGGAGGAGCCTACGAGCAGTACTTC. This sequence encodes CASSLWTGGAYEQYF. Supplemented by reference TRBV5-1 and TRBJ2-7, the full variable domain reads KAGVTQTPRYLIKTRGQQVTLSCSPISGHRSVSWYQQTPGQGLQFLFEYFSETQRNKGNFPGRFSGRQFSNSRSEMNVSTLELGDSALYLCASSLWTGGAYEQYFGPGTRLTVT.

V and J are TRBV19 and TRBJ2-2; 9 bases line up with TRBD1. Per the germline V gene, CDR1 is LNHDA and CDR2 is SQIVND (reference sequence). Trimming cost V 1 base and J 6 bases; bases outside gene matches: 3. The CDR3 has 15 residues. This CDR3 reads CASSIGGQGPGELFF. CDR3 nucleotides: TGTGCCAGTAGTATAGGGGGACAGGGTCCCGGGGAGCTGTTTTTT.

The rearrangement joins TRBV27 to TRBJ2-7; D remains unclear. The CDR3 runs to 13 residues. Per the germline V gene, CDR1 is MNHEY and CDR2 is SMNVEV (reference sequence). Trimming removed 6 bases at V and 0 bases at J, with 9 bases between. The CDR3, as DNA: TGTGCCAGCAGCGGCGGAAGCTCCTACGAGCAGTACTTC. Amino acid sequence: CASSGGSSYEQYF.